This T cell receptor (beta chain) derives from a study of cytomegalovirus exposure and HLA in healthy donors listed by TCRdb under 2017. At the level of the whole study: An earlier analysis of several hundred of the donors reported approximately 300 Gb of sequence data and some 120 million unique TCR beta sequences from 150 million to 200 million T cells. HLA typing included class I and class II loci at four-digit resolution. Along with the approximately 670-subject first cohort, a separate validation cohort of more than 90 different subjects was used. A later analysis re-examined previously published TCR beta repertoires from around 670 donors and added high-resolution HLA genotyping to investigate patterns of TCR occurrence. An earlier analysis of a few hundred of the donors applied high-throughput TCR beta sequencing to assess whether each TCR beta V gene segment acted as functional or pseudogenic. All discovery cohort repertoires had been generated using a single sequencing platform. Of the 300 to 500 genotyped donors, less than 90% were placed in the genetic ancestry cluster associated with self-reported Caucasian donors. The study aimed to test whether cataloging public T cell receptors could reveal signatures of past pathogen exposure. The study combined high-throughput TCR immunosequencing, statistical association of individual TCRs with disease status, and machine learning to predict cytomegalovirus infection status. An early release covering roughly 600 HLA-typed donors comprised approximately 300 gigabases of sequencing data and around 85 million unique TCR sequences. Across 398 genotyped donors of the cohort, an average of roughly 230,000 unique TCR beta nucleotide sequences per donor were sequenced, and approximately 19% of those sequences were non-productive. The T cell repertoires of around 730 subjects were profiled by immunosequencing and related to cytomegalovirus serostatus. Typing coverage differed by locus: A, B, C, DRB1 and DQB1 were typed in roughly 629-630 donors, DQA1 in about 550, DPA1 in approximately 600, and DPB1 in just under 490. The later analysis used no new phenotypic data to find candidate immune exposures, relying instead on TCR beta sequences and their occurrence across donors. A later genetic analysis used genome-wide SNP genotypes for about 60% of the roughly 700 donors, treating that subset as a discovery cohort. About 5 DR-DQ haplotypes were handled as single units for association and clustering, since linkage in the cohort was strong. Donor age, sex, ethnicity and CMV serostatus were collected together with the repertoire data. On the study overall, not on this receptor specifically: An earlier analysis of approximately 540 of the donors showed that most TCR beta V segments appeared in productive rearrangements either about 87% or about 30% of the time, which broadly matched IMGT annotations. When HLA alleles, especially DR and DQ, strongly co-occurred, TCR associations were difficult to assign to individual alleles. A total of 164 TCR beta chains were listed by the study as associated with cytomegalovirus. The only immune exposure information available for the cohort was CMV serostatus. The 87-base-pair reads could not distinguish some IMGT-functional V segments, including TRBV6-2 and TRBV6-3, so those segments were excluded. The cohort was sequenced for TCR beta chains only, and without alpha or paired-chain data the features that could be detected were limited. A later analysis found that TCR association rates varied across HLA loci, with DRB1 alleles showing the most associated TCRs and HLA-C alleles the fewest. Most TCR sequences were observed very rarely across donors, whereas some public TCRs were present in many individuals. According to a later analysis, most CMV-associated TCR beta chains appeared to be HLA-restricted, and the HLA associations seemed to be driven largely by CMV exposure. A later analysis associated around 16,000 TCR beta sequences with specific HLA alleles at a false discovery rate of 0.05. Roughly uniform sequencing depth across donors was assumed in presence/absence analyses, although this assumption may not hold. The classifier was reported to diagnose cytomegalovirus status with high specificity and sensitivity in both the original cohort and the validation cohort. A group of highly shared sequence variants was considered likely to be a technical artifact of the sequencing pipeline. Because counts were too low, under 20 rarely observed V segments, including chromosome 9 orphons, were left out of the earlier analysis of over 550 of the donors. Because HLA typing was missing for some donors at each locus, association tests included only the typed subset. A further reported finding was that TCR beta sequences accurately predicted the HLA-A and HLA-B alleles for most subjects in the first cohort. In a later genetic analysis, fewer N-insertions in productive TCRs were reported among donors in an Asian-associated ancestry cluster than the roughly 640-donor mean. In vitro tests confirmed that a few of the cytomegalovirus-associated TCR beta chains recognize cytomegalovirus antigens. According to a later analysis, parvovirus B19, influenza, CMV and Epstein-Barr virus appeared linked to several top co-occurrence clusters. According to the authors, the approach could potentially be generalized to other disease states and immunological phenotypes. A later genetic analysis associated a missense DCLRE1C variant with V-gene and J-gene trimming of TCR beta chains, and an independent cohort replicated the association. Correlated functional status among segregating V segments might be attributable to linkage disequilibrium, but an unknown experimental factor could not be ruled out. Compared with equally common non-associated chains, HLA-associated TCR beta chains in a later analysis were more clonally expanded and had lower generation probabilities.

In regard to this clone: The clone's antigen remains unknown. No base qualities exist here, and no much larger clone lies one base off it.

The cohort was made up of about 610 healthy bone marrow donors. At the time of sampling, all cohort members were nominally healthy, though unrecorded immune exposures were likely present. The donor tested CMV seronegative, placing the donor among the 350 to 400 seronegative members of the cohort. Each donor provided a peripheral blood sample, and peripheral blood mononuclear cells were used for TCR beta sequencing. Genomic DNA extraction from the blood cell samples was performed with the Qiagen DNeasy Blood Extraction Kit. The library relied on the immunoSEQ multiplex PCR assay. A mixture of 60 forward primers for TCR Vbeta segments and 13 reverse primers for TCR Jbeta segments was used in the multiplex PCR. The CDR3 region of rearranged TCR beta genes was amplified from genomic DNA by a multiplex PCR assay. The amplified TCR beta libraries were sequenced on the Illumina HiSeq System as 87-base-pair reads. The study's processing was this. Across the roughly 600 repertoires, a later analysis counted roughly 84 million unique TCR beta chains, around 11 million of which were shared by at least two donors. A nearest-neighbor algorithm error-corrected the raw reads and collapsed the reads into unique sequences, merging closely related sequences to remove PCR and sequencing errors. V, D and J gene segments were assigned by aligning CDR3 sequences to IMGT reference sequences. For a sequence to be retained, at least a six-nucleotide match to both a V gene segment and a J gene segment was required. Rearrangements were called productive when the CDR3 lacked stop codons and stayed in frame with V and J; all others were non-productive. CDR3 was defined according to IMGT convention as the region running from the second conserved V-encoded cysteine to the conserved J-encoded phenylalanine. Sequences without an unambiguous match to a single V gene segment were excluded from the earlier analysis of several hundred of the donors. An earlier analysis of approximately 590 of the donors called V segments functional above 56.7% productive rearrangements and segregating when the between-donor standard deviation exceeded 5%. To diagnose cytomegalovirus status from the catalog of TCR beta chain sequences, a statistical classification framework was built. In a later analysis, V and J genes were assigned by comparing TCR nucleotide sequences against IMGT/GENE-DB human TR gene sequences. Using the TCRdist pipeline, a later analysis assigned CDR3 sequences along with most-parsimonious VDJ recombination scenarios. In a later analysis, each TCR beta chain was defined by its CDR3 amino acid sequence together with its V-gene family, and reads lacking a unique V-gene family were excluded. To address suspected cross-contamination and a sequencing artifact, a later analysis removed several hundred highly shared, low-generation-probability nucleotide sequences. For each public chain, a later analysis derived a clonal expansion index from normalized ranks of inferred template counts within each repertoire. In a later analysis, generation probabilities were computed using a VDJ recombination model fitted to out-of-frame rearrangements, and the results were checked against IGoR. A later analysis scored TCR-TCR, TCR-HLA and TCR-CMV co-occurrence with hypergeometric tests, applying a repertoire-size bias correction to TCR pairs. A later analysis estimated false discovery rates by permuting HLA or CMV assignments 20 times. In a later analysis, co-occurring TCRs were grouped using DBSCAN, with TCRdist sequence similarity added in when clustering inside HLA-allele-positive subsets. Co-occurrence clustering excluded repertoires with fewer than 30,000 or more than 120,000 public chains, plus five with anomalous nucleotide sharing. As stored in TCRdb, this immuneACCESS dataset retains in-frame rearrangements with V and J assigned. A fraction of the clones does not appear; measured against another copy, unresolved V genes explain less than half of the discrepancy, and the remainder lacks a known reason. For V, J and clone size, that table is used; D and trimming come from the DNA. For this sample there are under 150,000 clones; about 80% appear just once. The ten biggest clones cover roughly 3.6% of the sample.

Trimmed from V: 3 bases; trimmed from J: 2 bases; junction bases lacking a gene match: 9. Sequences SGHDN (CDR1) and FVKESK (CDR2) are obtained from the germline V gene. The CDR3 runs 16 residues from the cysteine to the phenylalanine. The read is trimmed to its CDR3 DNA, 48 bases read in frame from base 1. The TCR sequence derives from a man in his thirties or forties in good health and CMV-seronegative. The sample comprised PBMCs. The rearranged chain carries TRBV14 and TRBJ1-2; TRBD1 matches 7 bases in the middle. Here the CDR3 is given as CASSHPGTAKNYGYTF. The nucleotides are TGTGCCAGCAGCCATCCAGGGACAGCTAAAAACTATGGCTACACCTTC.